This TCR beta chain was recorded in a study of shared clonotypes between healthy human individuals. Study-wide results and caveats: Specimens sampled were limited to blood, with tissue repertoires likely differing.

The CDR3 is made up of 11 amino acids. With 3 bases removed from V and 3 bases from J, the gap between germline ends came to 6 bases. Germline V gene data show CDR1 as DFQATT and CDR2 as SNEGSKA (reference sequence). A note on this clone: Its target is unknown.

Method: immunoSEQ multiplex PCR; TCRdb's copy keeps in-frame clones and lacks some. This sample has approximately 640,000 clones, with about two thirds found just once. The source material was memory CD4+ T cells sorted from blood. This sample's subset: CD45RA-negative fraction. The V gene is TRBV20-1, the J gene TRBJ2-7; D is undetermined. The receptor was derived from a woman aged 25 to 39 in good health. CDR3 nucleotides: TGCAGTGCTAGGGACCACTACGAGCAGTACTTC. Translation gives CSARDHYEQYF.